Below are 19 T cell receptor beta chains sequenced from a single sample in a study of blood T cell repertoires in COVID-19. The data were produced by immunoSEQ multiplex PCR, yet TCRdb's version contains in-frame clones alone and is incomplete. The sample has roughly 230,000 clones; roughly 80% are singletons. The material sequenced was peripheral blood. The receptors were sampled from a woman aged 55-69 years with active or convalescent COVID-19.

J is TRBJ2-1 and V is TRBV5-1, with D unresolved. Trimming stripped 4 bases from V and 2 bases from J, with 10 bases between. The CDR3 runs 14 residues. CDR1 and CDR2 from the germline V gene are SGHRS and YFSETQ. Written as DNA, the CDR3 is TGCGCCAGCAGCCCAGCTAGGACCTACAATGAGCAGTTCTTC. Its protein product is CASSPARTYNEQFF. Full variable domain (remainder filled in from reference TRBV5-1 and TRBJ2-1): KAGVTQTPRYLIKTRGQQVTLSCSPISGHRSVSWYQQTPGQGLQFLFEYFSETQRNKGNFPGRFSGRQFSNSRSEMNVSTLELGDSALYLCASSPARTYNEQFFGPGTRLTVL.

The V and J genes are TRBV15 and TRBJ2-3; TRBD2 aligns across 13 bases. This CDR3 contains 16 residues. Germline V lookup: CDR1 LNHNV, CDR2 YYDKDF (reference sequence). Trimming removed 0 bases from V and 7 bases from J; junction bases left unmatched: 4. CDR3 coding DNA: TGTGCCACCAGCAGAGATTGGACTAGCGGGAGCTATACGCAGTATTTT. It is translated as CATSRDWTSGSYTQYF.

The gene calls are TRBV5-1 and TRBJ2-1, with D maybe TRBD1 (6 bases). Looked up from germline, CDR1 is SGHRS and CDR2 is YFSETQ. Between the trimmed V and J ends, which lost 1 base and 5 bases, there was a span of 13 bases. CDR3 length: 15 residues. In DNA, the CDR3 is TGCGCCAGCAGCTTGAGTTGGGGGCTAAACAATGAGCAGTTCTTC. Its protein is CASSLSWGLNNEQFF.

This sequence joins TRBV29-1 and TRBJ2-2; TRBD2 aligns across 16 bases. Germline-derived CDR1 and CDR2 are SQVTM and ANQGSEA. V was pared by 5 bases and J by 3 bases, with 6 bases of the junction left unmatched. CDR3 length equals 17 residues. CDR3 DNA: TGCAGCGTTCTTGGGACTAGCGGGAGGGGGGACACCGGGGAGCTGTTTTTT. As protein: CSVLGTSGRGDTGELFF.

As DNA, the CDR3 is TGTGCCAGTAGCAAACCCCCGTCGCGGCCTGAAGCTTTCTTT. Its translation: CASSKPPSRPEAFF. The V call is TRBV19, the J call TRBJ1-1; D ambiguous. V gave up 6 bases and J gave up 6 bases, with 17 bases separating them. Germline loops: CDR1 LNHDA, CDR2 SQIVND (reference sequence). This CDR3 comprises 14 residues.

J is TRBJ1-1 and V is TRBV7-9, with D hard to call. V was cut by 2 bases and J by 7 bases, with 11 bases left in between. This CDR3 is 13 amino acids long. Germline loops: CDR1 SEHNR, CDR2 FQNEAQ (reference sequence). The DNA of the CDR3 is TGTGCCAGCAGCTTACGGGAGGACGGTGAAGCTTTCTTT. It specifies CASSLREDGEAFF.

This chain joins TRBV4-1 and TRBJ2-5, with 8 nucleotides matching TRBD1. The CDR3 is made up of 17 amino acids. Germline values: CDR1 MGHRA, CDR2 YSYEKL. The V segment lost 6 bases and the J segment 2 bases; nucleotides outside the gene matches: 14. CDR3: CASRSRPFRGPQETQYF. The DNA for the CDR3 is TGCGCCAGCAGATCAAGGCCGTTCAGGGGGCCTCAAGAGACCCAGTACTTC.

This clone showed up just once. V is TRBV20-1 and J is TRBJ1-2, with 8 bases identical to TRBD1. With V trimmed by 5 bases and J by 9 bases, 5 bases remained unmatched. There are 11 residues in the CDR3. The germline V gene encodes CDR1 DFQATT and CDR2 SNEGSKA (reference sequence). CDR3 region: CSASTGGSYTF. Here the CDR3 DNA reads TGCAGTGCTTCTACAGGGGGGAGCTACACCTTC.

The chain uses TRBV7-9 and TRBJ2-3, with TRBD1 as a possible D gene (6 bases). V lost 2 bases and J lost 3, with 12 bases in between. This CDR3 is built from 15 residues. The germline gives CDR1 SEHNR, CDR2 FQNEAQ (reference sequence). The CDR3 DNA sequence: TGTGCCAGCAGCTTACTAGCAGGGGCGACAGATACGCAGTATTTT. Amino acids: CASSLLAGATDTQYF.

This clone was seen a handful of times. This chain joins TRBV7-9 and TRBJ2-1, with TRBD1 identical over 9 bases. J gave up 4 bases and V 4 bases, and 2 bases lay outside the gene matches. The CDR3 sequence is 14 residues long. Per germline, CDR1 SEHNR and CDR2 FQNEAQ (reference sequence). This chain's CDR3 is CASSSDRGYNEQFF. For the CDR3, the DNA is TGTGCCAGCAGCTCGGACAGGGGATACAATGAGCAGTTCTTC.

The genes are TRBV6-5 and TRBJ2-7; tentative D call: TRBD1 (6 bases). The germline V gene encodes CDR1 MNHEY and CDR2 SVGAGI. V was clipped by 7 bases and J by 0 bases, with 13 bases between them. This CDR3 spans 14 amino acids. CDR3 residues: CASTYPDSSYEQYV. CDR3 nucleotide sequence: TGTGCCAGCACCTACCCGGACAGCTCCTACGAGCAGTACGTC.

This chain uses TRBV28 with TRBJ2-1; 7 positions match TRBD1. The CDR3 is 15 residues long. Germline V gene sequence: CDR1 MDHEN, CDR2 SYDVKM. The V segment lost 1 base and the J segment 8 bases; nucleotides outside the gene matches: 8. The chain's CDR3 is CASSLSGGGSDEQFF. The DNA for the CDR3 is TGTGCCAGCAGTTTATCAGGGGGTGGTAGCGATGAGCAGTTCTTC.

This chain uses TRBV4-2 with TRBJ2-1; 7 positions match TRBD2. Germline V CDR1 and CDR2: LGHNA, YNFKEQ. The J segment lost 10 bases and the V segment lost 0 bases, leaving 3 bases of the junction unmatched. The CDR3 is made up of 13 amino acids. Here the CDR3 reads CASSQDGGREQFF. CDR3 nucleotide sequence: TGTGCCAGCAGCCAAGACGGGGGGAGGGAGCAGTTCTTC.

The rearrangement joins TRBV30 to TRBJ2-3, with D maybe TRBD2 (6 bases). Germline values: CDR1 GTSNPN, CDR2 SVGIG (reference sequence). The CDR3 consists of 17 residues. The ends were cut back, 0 bases at V and 5 bases at J, with 21 bases in the middle. CDR3 protein: CAWSVDPHGSGRDTQYF. The DNA for the CDR3 is TGTGCCTGGAGTGTGGACCCCCATGGTAGCGGTAGAGATACGCAGTATTTT.

This chain connects TRBV10-2 to TRBJ1-4, with D possibly matching TRBD1 (6 bases). Germline-derived CDR1 and CDR2 are WSHSY and SAAADI. Trimming took 3 bases from V and 5 from J, leaving 19 bases between them. This CDR3 contains 17 residues. CDR3 protein: CASSDRGELGPNEKLFF. CDR3 bases: TGCGCCAGCAGTGACAGGGGTGAGCTCGGGCCAAATGAAAAACTGTTTTTT.

The chain has TRBV19 and TRBJ1-5; 8 nucleotides line up with TRBD1. J lost 5 bases, V lost 9 bases, and 15 bases had no gene match. CDR1 and CDR2 from the germline V gene are LNHDA and SQIVND (reference sequence). The CDR3 has 16 amino acids. CDR3 in amino acids: CASSGQGPGWDQPQHF. The CDR3 bases are TGTGCCAGCTCAGGACAGGGTCCCGGCTGGGATCAGCCCCAGCATTTT.

The rearrangement links TRBV2 to TRBJ1-1; 7 bases map to TRBD1. The CDR3 is made up of 14 amino acids. CDR1 is SNHLY and CDR2 is FYNNEI in the germline V gene. After removal of 4 bases from V and 4 bases from J, the junction contained 6 bases not matched to a gene. The CDR3 here is CASSGGNRGTEAFF. The CDR3, as DNA: TGTGCCAGCAGTGGAGGTAACAGGGGCACTGAAGCTTTCTTT. The complete variable domain, with remaining parts taken from reference TRBV2 and TRBJ1-1, reads EPEVTQTPSHQVTQMGQEVILRCVPISNHLYFYWYRQILGQKVEFLVSFYNNEISEKSEIFDDQFSVERPDGSNFTLKIRSTKLEDSAMYFCASSGGNRGTEAFFGQGTRLTVV.

This chain joins TRBV25-1 and TRBJ2-3; 7 nucleotides line up with TRBD2. J gave up 1 base and V 0 bases, and 10 bases lay outside the gene matches. Germline assignment: CDR1 MGHDK and CDR2 SYGVNS. The length of the CDR3 is 18 residues. The CDR3 coding sequence is TGTGCCAGCAGTGAATACTTCCCCCTAGCGGAAGGCACAGATACGCAGTATTTT. It translates to CASSEYFPLAEGTDTQYF.

The gene calls are TRBV7-9 and TRBJ2-5; TRBD1 matches at 7 bases. The V gene's germline CDR1 is SEHNR and CDR2 FQNEAQ (reference sequence). The CDR3 totals 15 residues. J was trimmed by 2 bases and V by 4 bases; bases with no gene match: 7. In DNA form, the CDR3 reads TGTGCCAGCAGCTCCGACCGACAGGGACAAGAGACCCAGTACTTC. It yields the protein CASSSDRQGQETQYF.